These T cell receptor beta chains were read from a single sample in a study of regulatory T cells in long-lasting Graves disease. One entry per CDR3 protein, called by TCRdb with MiXCR from the multiplex PCR reads. The sample holds about 440,000 distinct CDR3 sequences, roughly 15% seen once. These data are also associated with another study on T cells in Graves' hyperthyroidism and ophthalmopathy.

The sequences come from peripheral blood mononuclear cells (PBMCs), collected at new diagnosis, from a patient treated with antithyroid drugs. All receptors come from a young woman with Graves disease. CDR3s include the opening cysteine and the closing phenylalanine or tryptophan. D genes are given only for firm matches. Some rows mark clone size as missing; the rest say once, few, many or name a class of expanded clone.

>TRBD2|few|TRBJ2-7|TRBV15
CATSRDNRLAGEQYF
TGTGCCACCAGCAGAGATAATCGGCTAGCGGGCGAGCAGTACTTC
>TRBD2|NA|TRBJ2-1|TRBV10-3
CAISAGGRNEQFF
TGTGCCATCAGTGCGGGCGGGAGAAATGAGCAGTTCTTC
>NA|many|TRBJ1-4|TRBV3-1
CASSHPAATNEKLFF
TGTGCCAGCAGCCACCCAGCAGCAACTAATGAAAAACTGTTTTTT
>TRBD1|NA|TRBJ2-7|TRBV4-3
CASSQSPGQRNEQYF
TGCGCCAGCAGCCAATCTCCGGGACAGAGGAATGAGCAGTACTTC
>NA|many|TRBJ2-2|TRBV28
CASSLWTGELFF
TGTGCCAGCAGTTTATGGACCGGGGAGCTGTTTTTT
>TRBD2|many|TRBJ2-7|TRBV20-1
CSAREGGSGSFYEQYF
TGCAGTGCTAGAGAGGGGGGAAGCGGGAGTTTCTACGAGCAGTACTTC
>NA|many|TRBJ2-5|TRBV7-2
CASSLGQQQETQYF
TGTGCCAGCAGCTTAGGTCAGCAGCAAGAGACCCAGTACTTC
>NA|many|TRBJ2-3|TRBV11-3
CASSLGNLGTDTQYF
TGTGCCAGCAGCTTAGGAAACCTGGGCACAGATACGCAGTATTTT
>TRBD1|NA|TRBJ2-7|TRBV20-1
CSARDLRQGIIGEQYF
TGCAGTGCTAGAGATCTAAGACAGGGGATCATAGGGGAGCAGTACTTC
>NA|few|TRBJ1-2|TRBV20-1
CSARDGQGSNYGYTF
TGCAGTGCTAGAGATGGCCAGGGTTCCAACTATGGCTACACCTTC
>TRBD2|many|TRBJ2-1|TRBV7-8
CASSLPGGEQFF
TGTGCCAGCAGTTTACCGGGGGGGGAGCAGTTCTTC
>NA|many|TRBJ1-1|TRBV12-3/TRBV12-4
CASSTGRFAEAFF
TGTGCCAGCAGCACGGGGAGATTTGCTGAAGCTTTCTTT
>TRBD1|NA|TRBJ2-5|TRBV19
CASSSTGEETQYF
TGTGCCAGTAGTTCGACAGGGGAAGAGACCCAGTACTTC
>NA|few|TRBJ1-1|TRBV18
CASSPDGTVNTEAFF
TGTGCCAGCTCACCAGACGGGACGGTGAACACTGAAGCTTTCTTT
>NA|NA|TRBJ1-1|TRBV29-1
CSVEEARDHFMNTEAFF
TGCAGCGTTGAAGAAGCGAGGGACCACTTCATGAACACTGAAGCTTTCTTT
>NA|many|TRBJ2-7|TRBV12-3/TRBV12-4
CASTTHREQYF
TGTGCCAGCACCACACACCGCGAGCAGTACTTC
>TRBD1|NA|TRBJ1-2|TRBV4-3
CASSQEGRGRDGYTF
TGCGCCAGCAGCCAAGAAGGCAGGGGGCGGGATGGCTACACCTTC
>NA|NA|TRBJ2-3|TRBV20-1
CSAIGRLTPTDTQYF
TGCAGTGCAATCGGCCGGCTCACACCTACAGATACGCAGTATTTT
>NA|NA|TRBJ2-3|TRBV29-1
CGTAGISDTQYF
TGCGGGACCGCCGGGATCTCAGATACGCAGTATTTT
>TRBD1|many|TRBJ1-2|TRBV30
CAWRTGEIFPYGYTF
TGTGCCTGGAGAACAGGGGAAATTTTCCCCTATGGCTACACCTTC
>NA|many|TRBJ2-5|TRBV18
CASSPPSPGKETQYF
TGTGCCAGCTCACCACCGTCCCCAGGGAAAGAGACCCAGTACTTC
>NA|many|TRBJ2-2|TRBV28
CASSFPWDSYTGELFF
TGTGCCAGCAGTTTTCCCTGGGACTCTTACACCGGGGAGCTGTTTTTT
>TRBD1|NA|TRBJ2-2|TRBV6-1
CASRDRAVAGELFF
TGTGCCAGCAGGGACAGGGCTGTGGCCGGGGAGCTGTTTTTT
>NA|few|TRBJ1-4|TRBV12-3/TRBV12-4
CASSLFSDSEKLFF
TGTGCCAGCAGTTTATTTAGCGACAGTGAAAAACTGTTTTTT
>NA|once|TRBJ2-1|TRBV5-4
CASSLASQRSYNEQFF
TGTGCCAGCAGCTTGGCTTCGCAGCGCTCCTACAATGAGCAGTTCTTC
>NA|NA|TRBJ2-7|TRBV6-1
CASSEVRLSEQYF
TGTGCCAGCAGTGAAGTTAGGTTAAGCGAGCAGTACTTC
>NA|few|TRBJ2-1|TRBV2
CASSEEAPKVSNEQFF
TGTGCCAGCAGTGAAGAAGCCCCGAAAGTCTCCAATGAGCAGTTCTTC
>NA|many|TRBJ1-1|TRBV20-1
CSSLGQTTQAFF
TGCAGTTCACTAGGACAGACCACACAAGCTTTCTTT
>NA|many|TRBJ2-5|TRBV12-3/TRBV12-4
CASSLWGQETQYF
TGTGCCAGCAGTTTATGGGGTCAAGAGACCCAGTACTTC
>TRBD1|many|TRBJ2-5|TRBV28
CASSSDRVLGETQYF
TGTGCCAGCAGTTCCGACAGGGTACTAGGGGAGACCCAGTACTTC
>TRBD1|many|TRBJ2-5|TRBV27
CASSDLRRSGGVGETQYF
TGTGCCAGCAGCGACTTACGAAGATCAGGGGGAGTCGGGGAGACCCAGTACTTC
>TRBD2|NA|TRBJ2-1|TRBV12-3/TRBV12-4
CASSSTGLAFNEQFF
TGTGCCAGCAGTTCTACGGGACTAGCGTTCAATGAGCAGTTCTTC
>NA|NA|TRBJ1-5|TRBV25-1
CASSPGGSPVFSQHF
TGTGCCAGCAGTCCGGGGGGGTCGCCGGTTTTTTCCCAGCATTTT
>NA|many|TRBJ2-1|TRBV30
CAWSTAFNEQFF
TGTGCCTGGAGTACGGCGTTCAATGAGCAGTTCTTC
>NA|many|TRBJ1-2|TRBV10-3
CAISAVAGNYGYTF
TGTGCCATCAGTGCGGTAGCGGGTAACTATGGCTACACCTTC
>NA|NA|TRBJ2-4|TRBV4-2
CASRDQSDIQYF
TGTGCCAGCAGAGACCAGTCGGACATTCAGTACTTC
>NA|NA|TRBJ2-1|TRBV4-1
CASSQDKDRISSSYDEQFF
TGCGCCAGCAGCCAAGATAAGGACCGAATATCGAGCTCCTACGATGAGCAGTTCTTC
>NA|NA|TRBJ2-1|TRBV7-2
CASSPGTLHEQFF
TGTGCCAGCAGCCCCGGGACCCTACATGAGCAGTTCTTC
>TRBD1|many|TRBJ1-1|TRBV28
CASNNRGHGTEAFF
TGTGCCAGTAATAATAGGGGGCACGGTACTGAAGCTTTCTTT
>NA|many|TRBJ1-2|TRBV7-2
CASIPDPGLIYGYTF
TGTGCCAGCATCCCAGATCCGGGGCTTATCTATGGCTACACCTTC
>TRBD2|many|TRBJ2-3|TRBV20-1
CSARAGGHTDTQYF
TGCAGTGCTAGAGCGGGAGGGCACACAGATACGCAGTATTTT
>TRBD2|few|TRBJ2-3|TRBV24-1
CATSDLPFSGGVSPDTQYF
TGTGCCACCAGTGATTTGCCTTTTTCGGGGGGGGTCTCCCCAGATACGCAGTATTTT
>NA|many|TRBJ2-5|TRBV13
CASSLGLETQYF
TGTGCCAGCAGCTTAGGACTTGAGACCCAGTACTTC